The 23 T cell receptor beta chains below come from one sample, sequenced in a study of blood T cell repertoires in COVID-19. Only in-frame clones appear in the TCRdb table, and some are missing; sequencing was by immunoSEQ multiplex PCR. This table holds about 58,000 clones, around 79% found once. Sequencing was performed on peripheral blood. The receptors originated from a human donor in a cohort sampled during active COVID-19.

This CDR3 reads CASSLQGVRNQPQHF. CDR3 nucleotide sequence: TGTGCCAGCAGTTTACAGGGGGTGAGGAATCAGCCCCAGCATTTT. The J gene is TRBJ1-5, the V gene TRBV28, with 7 positions matching TRBD1. This CDR3 has 15 residues. Trimming took 2 bases from V and 4 from J; bases not matched to a gene: 5. Germline CDR1 MDHEN, CDR2 SYDVKM.

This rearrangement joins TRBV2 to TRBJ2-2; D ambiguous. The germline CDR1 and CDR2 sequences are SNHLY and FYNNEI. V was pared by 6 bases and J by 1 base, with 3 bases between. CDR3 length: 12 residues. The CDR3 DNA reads TGTGCCAGCAGCATGAACACCGGGGAGCTGTTTTTT. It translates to CASSMNTGELFF.

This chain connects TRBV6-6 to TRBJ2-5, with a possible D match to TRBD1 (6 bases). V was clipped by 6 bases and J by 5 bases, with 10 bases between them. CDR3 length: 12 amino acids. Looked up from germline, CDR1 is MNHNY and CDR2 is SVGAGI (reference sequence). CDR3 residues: CASRQGWETQYF. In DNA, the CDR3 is TGTGCCAGCAGACAGGGTTGGGAGACCCAGTACTTC.

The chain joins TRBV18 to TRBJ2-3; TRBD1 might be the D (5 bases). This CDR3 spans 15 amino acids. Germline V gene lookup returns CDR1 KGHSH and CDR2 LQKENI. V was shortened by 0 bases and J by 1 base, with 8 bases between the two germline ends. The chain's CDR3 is CASSPPGRGTDTQYF. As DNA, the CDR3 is TGTGCCAGCTCACCACCCGGCAGGGGCACAGATACGCAGTATTTT. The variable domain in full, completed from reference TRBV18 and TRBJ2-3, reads NAGVMQNPRHLVRRRGQEARLRCSPMKGHSHVYWYRQLPEEGLKFMVYLQKENIIDESGMPKERFSAEFPKEGPSILRIQQVVRGDSAAYFCASSPPGRGTDTQYFGPGTRLTVL.

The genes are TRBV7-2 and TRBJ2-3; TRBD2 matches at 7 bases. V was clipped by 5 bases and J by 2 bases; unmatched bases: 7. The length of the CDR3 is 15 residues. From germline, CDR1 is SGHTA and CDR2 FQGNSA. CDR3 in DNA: TGTGCCAGCAGCGAATGGGGAGGGGCCACAGATACGCAGTATTTT. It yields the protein CASSEWGGATDTQYF.

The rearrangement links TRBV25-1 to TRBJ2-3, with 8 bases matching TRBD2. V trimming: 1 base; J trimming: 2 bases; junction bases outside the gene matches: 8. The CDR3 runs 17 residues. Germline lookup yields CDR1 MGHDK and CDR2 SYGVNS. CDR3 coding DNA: TGTGCCAGCAGTGAATTGGGTAGCGGGGCTCTCACAGATACGCAGTATTTT. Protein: CASSELGSGALTDTQYF. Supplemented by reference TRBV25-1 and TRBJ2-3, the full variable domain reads EADIYQTPRYLVIGTGKKITLECSQTMGHDKMYWYQQDPGMELHLIHYSYGVNSTEKGDLSSESTVSRIRTEHFPLTLESARPSHTSQYLCASSELGSGALTDTQYFGPGTRLTVL.

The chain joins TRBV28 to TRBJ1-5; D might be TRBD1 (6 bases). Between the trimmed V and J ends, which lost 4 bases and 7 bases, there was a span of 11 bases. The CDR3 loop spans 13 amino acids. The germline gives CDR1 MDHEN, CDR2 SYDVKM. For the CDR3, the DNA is TGTGCCAGCAGTTGGGGGGGGGCGCAGCCCCAGCATTTT. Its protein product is CASSWGGAQPQHF. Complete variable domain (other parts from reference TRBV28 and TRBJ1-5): DVKVTQSSRYLVKRTGEKVFLECVQDMDHENMFWYRQDPGLGLRLIYFSYDVKMKEKGDIPEGYSVSREKKERFSLILESASTNQTSMYLCASSWGGAQPQHFGDGTRLSIL.

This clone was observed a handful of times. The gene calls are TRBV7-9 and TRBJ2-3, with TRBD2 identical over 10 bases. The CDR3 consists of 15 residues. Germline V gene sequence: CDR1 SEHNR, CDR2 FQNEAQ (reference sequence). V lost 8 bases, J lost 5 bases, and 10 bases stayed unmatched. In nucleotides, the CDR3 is TGTGCCAGCTCGCCTAGCGGGAGATCGGGAGATACGCAGTATTTT. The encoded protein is CASSPSGRSGDTQYF.

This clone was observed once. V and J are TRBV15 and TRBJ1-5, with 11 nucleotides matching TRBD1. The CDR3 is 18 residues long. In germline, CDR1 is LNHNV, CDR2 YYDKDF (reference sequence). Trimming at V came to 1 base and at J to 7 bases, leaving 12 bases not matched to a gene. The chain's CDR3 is CATSRGIPGQGVNQPQHF. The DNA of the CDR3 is TGTGCCACCAGCAGAGGAATTCCGGGACAGGGGGTAAACCAGCCCCAGCATTTT. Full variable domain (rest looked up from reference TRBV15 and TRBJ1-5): DAMVIQNPRYQVTQFGKPVTLSCSQTLNHNVMYWYQQKSSQAPKLLFHYYDKDFNNEADTPDNFQSRRPNTSFCFLDIRSPGLGDTAMYLCATSRGIPGQGVNQPQHFGDGTRLSIL.

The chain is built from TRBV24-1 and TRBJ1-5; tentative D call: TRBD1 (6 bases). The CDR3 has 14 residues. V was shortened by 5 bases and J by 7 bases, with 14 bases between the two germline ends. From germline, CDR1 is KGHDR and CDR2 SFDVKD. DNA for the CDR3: TGTGCCACCAGTGCCCGGTGGGGACAACAGCCCCAGCATTTT. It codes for CATSARWGQQPQHF.

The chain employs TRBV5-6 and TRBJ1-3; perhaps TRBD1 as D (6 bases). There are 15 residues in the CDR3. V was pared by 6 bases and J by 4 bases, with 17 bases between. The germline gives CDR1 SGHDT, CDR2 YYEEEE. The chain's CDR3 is CASKVGMTGGNTIYF. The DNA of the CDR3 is TGTGCCAGCAAAGTTGGCATGACAGGAGGAAACACCATATATTTT.

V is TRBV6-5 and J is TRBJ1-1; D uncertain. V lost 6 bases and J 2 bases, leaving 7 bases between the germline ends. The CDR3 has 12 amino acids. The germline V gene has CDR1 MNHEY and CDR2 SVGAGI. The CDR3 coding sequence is TGTGCCAGCAGGGAGATTAACACTGAAGCTTTCTTT. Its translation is CASREINTEAFF.

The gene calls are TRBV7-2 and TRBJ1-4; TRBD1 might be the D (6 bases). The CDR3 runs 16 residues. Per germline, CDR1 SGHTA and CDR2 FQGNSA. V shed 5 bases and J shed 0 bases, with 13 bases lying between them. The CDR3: CASSRDRSATNEKLFF. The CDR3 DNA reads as TGTGCCAGCAGCCGTGACAGGAGCGCAACTAATGAAAAACTGTTTTTT.

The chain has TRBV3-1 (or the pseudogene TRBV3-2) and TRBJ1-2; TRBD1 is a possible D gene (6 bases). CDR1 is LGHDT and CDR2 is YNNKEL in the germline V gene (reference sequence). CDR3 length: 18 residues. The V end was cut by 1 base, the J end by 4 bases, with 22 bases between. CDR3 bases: TGTGCCAGCAGCCAAGCCCCCAGAACAGGGAGGGTGGGCTATGGCTACACCTTC. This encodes CASSQAPRTGRVGYGYTF.

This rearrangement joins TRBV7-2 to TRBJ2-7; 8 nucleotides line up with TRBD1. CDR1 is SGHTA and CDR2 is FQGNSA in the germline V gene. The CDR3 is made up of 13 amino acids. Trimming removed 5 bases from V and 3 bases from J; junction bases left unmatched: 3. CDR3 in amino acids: CASSLGTGYEQYF. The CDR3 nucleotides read TGTGCCAGCAGCCTAGGGACAGGCTACGAGCAGTACTTC.

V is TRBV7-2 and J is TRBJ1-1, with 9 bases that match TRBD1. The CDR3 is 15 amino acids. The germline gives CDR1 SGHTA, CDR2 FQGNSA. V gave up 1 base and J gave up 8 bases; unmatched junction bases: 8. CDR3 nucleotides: TGTGCCAGCAGCTTAGATCCAACAGGGGGCGACGAAGCTTTCTTT. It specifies CASSLDPTGGDEAFF.

Written as DNA, the CDR3 is TGCGCCAGCAGCTTGGCAGGGGCCAACGAGCAGTACTTC. Translation gives CASSLAGANEQYF. The J gene is TRBJ2-7, the V gene TRBV5-1; possible D gene TRBD1, 6 bases. The CDR3 totals 13 residues. V gave up 0 bases and J gave up 5 bases, with 9 bases separating them. The germline V gene has CDR1 SGHRS and CDR2 YFSETQ.

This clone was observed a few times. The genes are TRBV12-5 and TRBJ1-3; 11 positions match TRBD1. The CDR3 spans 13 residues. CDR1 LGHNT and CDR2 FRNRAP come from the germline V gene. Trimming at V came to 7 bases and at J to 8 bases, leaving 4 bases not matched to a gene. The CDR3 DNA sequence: TGTGCTAGTGATCAGGACAGGGGGCACACCATATATTTT. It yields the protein CASDQDRGHTIYF.

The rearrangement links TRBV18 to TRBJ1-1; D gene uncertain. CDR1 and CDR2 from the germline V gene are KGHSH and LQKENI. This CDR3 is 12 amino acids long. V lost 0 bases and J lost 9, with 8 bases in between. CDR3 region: CASSPPNSQAFF. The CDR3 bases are TGTGCCAGCTCACCACCGAACAGTCAAGCTTTCTTT. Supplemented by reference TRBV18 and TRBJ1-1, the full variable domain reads NAGVMQNPRHLVRRRGQEARLRCSPMKGHSHVYWYRQLPEEGLKFMVYLQKENIIDESGMPKERFSAEFPKEGPSILRIQQVVRGDSAAYFCASSPPNSQAFFGQGTRLTVV.

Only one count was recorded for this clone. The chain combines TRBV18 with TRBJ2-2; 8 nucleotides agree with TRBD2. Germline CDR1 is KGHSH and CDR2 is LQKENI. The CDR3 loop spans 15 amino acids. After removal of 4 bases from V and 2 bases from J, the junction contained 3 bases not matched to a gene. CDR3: CASSLTSGNTGELFF. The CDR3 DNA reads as TGTGCCAGCTCACTCACTAGCGGCAACACCGGGGAGCTGTTTTTT.

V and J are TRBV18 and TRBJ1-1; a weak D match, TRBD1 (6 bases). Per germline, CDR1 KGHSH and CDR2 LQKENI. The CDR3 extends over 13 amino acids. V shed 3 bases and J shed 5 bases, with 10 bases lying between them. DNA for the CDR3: TGTGCCAGCTCACCTCCAGGGGATACTGAAGCTTTCTTT. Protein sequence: CASSPPGDTEAFF.

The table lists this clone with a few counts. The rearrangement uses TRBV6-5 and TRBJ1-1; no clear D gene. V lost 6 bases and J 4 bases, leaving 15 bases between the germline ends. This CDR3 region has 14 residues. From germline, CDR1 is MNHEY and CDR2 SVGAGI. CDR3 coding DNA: TGTGCCAGCAGGGCGACATCCTTAGTCACTGAAGCTTTCTTT. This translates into CASRATSLVTEAFF.

The CDR3 loop is CASAGSGYEQYF. Written as DNA, the CDR3 is TGTGCCAGCGCGGGGTCAGGCTACGAGCAGTACTTC. The chain uses TRBV28 and TRBJ2-7; a possible D gene is TRBD2 (6 bases). This CDR3 comprises 12 residues. Germline lookup yields CDR1 MDHEN and CDR2 SYDVKM. Trimming took off 8 bases at V and 3 bases at J, with 11 bases between the two ends.